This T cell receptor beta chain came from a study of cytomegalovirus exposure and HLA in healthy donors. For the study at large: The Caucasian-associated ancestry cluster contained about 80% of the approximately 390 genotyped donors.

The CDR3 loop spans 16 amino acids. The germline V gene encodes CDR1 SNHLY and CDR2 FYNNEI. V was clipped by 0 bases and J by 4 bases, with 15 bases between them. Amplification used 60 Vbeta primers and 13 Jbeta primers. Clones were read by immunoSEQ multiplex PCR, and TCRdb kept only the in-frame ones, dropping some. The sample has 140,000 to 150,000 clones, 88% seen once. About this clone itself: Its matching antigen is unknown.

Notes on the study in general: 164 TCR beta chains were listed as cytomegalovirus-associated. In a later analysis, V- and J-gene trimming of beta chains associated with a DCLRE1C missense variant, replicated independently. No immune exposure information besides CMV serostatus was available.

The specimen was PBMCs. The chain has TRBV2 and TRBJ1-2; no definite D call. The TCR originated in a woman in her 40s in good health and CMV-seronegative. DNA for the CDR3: TGTGCCAGCAGTGAAGCATCGGCAGGTTCAGGCTATGGCTACACCTTC. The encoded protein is CASSEASAGSGYGYTF.